Presented here are 11 T cell receptor beta chains from one specimen sequenced in a study of blood T cell repertoires in COVID-19 (dated by TCRdb to 2020 to 2022). Libraries were prepared through the immunoSEQ multiplex PCR assay. TCRdb's version of the immuneACCESS table is confined to in-frame rearrangements and falls short of the full clone set. An unresolved V gene accounts for under half of the shortfall where checked; the remainder is of unknown origin. This sample lists about 200,000 clones; about 82% were detected once. The top ten clones comprise about 6% of the sample. Sequencing was carried out using PBMCs or T cells enriched from blood (not recorded which). The receptors come from a man aged 35 to 55 with acute COVID-19.

The gene calls are TRBV9 and TRBJ2-5, with TRBD1 as a possible D gene (6 bases). V lost 4 bases to trimming and J lost 5 bases, with 24 bases between them. The CDR3 has 17 residues. Germline CDR1 is SGDLS and CDR2 is YYNGEE. CDR3 protein: CASSPRGGHSLGETQYF. DNA for the CDR3: TGTGCCAGCAGCCCGAGAGGGGGACACTCTCTCGGTGAGACCCAGTACTTC. The full variable domain, with the rest looked up from reference TRBV9 and TRBJ2-5, is DSGVTQTPKHLITATGQRVTLRCSPRSGDLSVYWYQQSLDQGLQFLIQYYNGEERAKGNILERFSAQQFPDLHSELNLSSLELGDSALYFCASSPRGGHSLGETQYFGPGTRLLVL.

The rearrangement links TRBV5-1 to TRBJ2-1, with TRBD2 identical over 8 bases. After removal of 0 bases from V and 7 bases from J, the junction contained 3 bases not matched to a gene. Germline-derived CDR1 and CDR2 are SGHRS and YFSETQ. CDR3 size: 14 residues. CDR3 nucleotide sequence: TGCGCCAGCAGCTTGGTAGGACTAGCTAATGAGCAGTTCTTC. Amino acid sequence: CASSLVGLANEQFF.

The J gene is TRBJ2-7, the V gene TRBV28; 7 bases align to TRBD2. CDR1 is MDHEN and CDR2 is SYDVKM in the germline V gene. The CDR3 has 14 residues. With V trimmed by 4 bases and J by 4 bases, 7 bases remained unmatched. The CDR3 sequence: CASSSGGRVYEQYF. The CDR3 DNA reads as TGTGCCAGCAGTTCCGGCGGGAGAGTTTACGAGCAGTACTTC.

This chain joins TRBV4-1 and TRBJ1-1; D call uncertain. The CDR3 covers 15 residues. Germline CDR1 MGHRA, CDR2 YSYEKL. Trimming removed 0 bases from V and 4 bases from J, with 12 bases in between. The CDR3 is CASSQEAVLVTEAFF. The CDR3 coding sequence is TGCGCCAGCAGCCAAGAGGCAGTCTTGGTCACTGAAGCTTTCTTT.

The chain is built from TRBV5-1 and TRBJ2-3, with TRBD1 matching 9 bases. The CDR3 length is 15 residues. V shed 4 bases, J shed 1 base, and the junction held 4 bases outside the gene matches. The germline CDR1 and CDR2 sequences are SGHRS and YFSETQ. CDR3: CASSPRTGGTDTQYF. CDR3 DNA sequence: TGCGCCAGCAGCCCTAGGACAGGGGGCACAGATACGCAGTATTTT.

V and J are TRBV19 and TRBJ2-2, with 7 positions matching TRBD2. The CDR3 spans 14 residues. Germline V CDR1 and CDR2: LNHDA, SQIVND (reference sequence). The trim removed 7 bases at V and 8 bases at J, leaving 10 bases unmatched. The CDR3 DNA reads as TGTGCCAGTAAAGCTACTAGCGTCCAAGGGGAGCTGTTTTTT. Amino acid sequence: CASKATSVQGELFF.

The gene calls are TRBV3-1 (or the pseudogene TRBV3-2) and TRBJ1-2; D gene uncertain. This CDR3 comprises 15 residues. Germline CDR1 is LGHDT and CDR2 is YNNKEL (reference sequence). V gave up 4 bases and J gave up 4 bases, with 16 bases separating them. The CDR3 here is CASSRDPHGGYGYTF. CDR3 bases: TGTGCCAGCAGCCGAGATCCCCACGGCGGCTATGGCTACACCTTC.

The J gene is TRBJ2-7, the V gene TRBV7-9; 7 bases line up with TRBD1. Germline V gene lookup returns CDR1 SEHNR and CDR2 FQNEAQ (reference sequence). Trimming took 2 bases from V and 3 from J; bases not matched to a gene: 7. This CDR3 spans 15 amino acids. This CDR3 reads CASSLKGGYHYEQYF. CDR3 DNA: TGTGCCAGCAGCTTAAAAGGGGGCTACCACTACGAGCAGTACTTC.

The gene calls are TRBV24-1 and TRBJ2-1; TRBD2 aligns across 8 bases. V dropped 9 bases and J dropped 2; count of bases not matched to a gene: 11. Germline assignment: CDR1 KGHDR and CDR2 SFDVKD. This CDR3 contains 16 residues. Here the CDR3 reads CATADAERGTYNEQFF. CDR3 DNA sequence: TGTGCCACCGCGGATGCGGAGCGGGGGACCTACAATGAGCAGTTCTTC.

The V call is TRBV15, the J call TRBJ2-2; D ambiguous. V was pared by 6 bases and J by 5 bases, with 13 bases between. Germline V CDR1 and CDR2: LNHNV, YYDKDF (reference sequence). There are 14 residues in the CDR3. CDR3 sequence: CATRVRGGTGELFF. The CDR3 DNA follows: TGTGCCACCAGAGTGAGAGGTGGTACCGGGGAGCTGTTTTTT.

The chain joins TRBV7-2 to TRBJ2-5, with a weak D call TRBD2 (6 bases). Deletions cut 6 bases from V and 7 bases from J, with 24 bases between. The CDR3 spans 16 residues. From germline, CDR1 is SGHTA and CDR2 FQGNSA. The CDR3 nucleotides are TGTGCCAGCAGTCCGGTGGATAGCGGAGCCCCGGTGACCCAGTACTTC. Translated, it gives CASSPVDSGAPVTQYF.